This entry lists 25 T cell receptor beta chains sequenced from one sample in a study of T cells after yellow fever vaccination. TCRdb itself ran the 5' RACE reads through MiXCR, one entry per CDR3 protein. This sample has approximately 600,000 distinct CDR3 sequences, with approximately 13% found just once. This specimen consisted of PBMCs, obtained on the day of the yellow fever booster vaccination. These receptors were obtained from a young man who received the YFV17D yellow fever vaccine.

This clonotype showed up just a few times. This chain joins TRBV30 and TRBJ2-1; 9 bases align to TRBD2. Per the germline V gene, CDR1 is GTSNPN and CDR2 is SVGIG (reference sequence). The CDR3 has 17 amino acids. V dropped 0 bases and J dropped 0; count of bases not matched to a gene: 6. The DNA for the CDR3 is TGTGCCTGGAGTGTACAAGGTAGCGGGAGCTCCTACAATGAGCAGTTCTTC. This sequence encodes CAWSVQGSGSSYNEQFF.

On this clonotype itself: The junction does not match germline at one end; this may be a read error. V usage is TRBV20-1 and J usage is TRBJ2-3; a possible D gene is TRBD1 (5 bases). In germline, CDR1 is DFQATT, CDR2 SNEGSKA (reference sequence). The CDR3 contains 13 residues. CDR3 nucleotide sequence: TGCAGTGCCCGGACATCTGTCACAGATAGGCAGTATTTT. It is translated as CSARTSVTDRQYF.

The CDR3 sequence is CSARAVSGAHTDTQYF. The CDR3 DNA follows: TGCAGTGCTAGAGCAGTCAGCGGAGCTCACACAGATACGCAGTATTTT. The V call is TRBV20-1, the J call TRBJ2-3; a possible D gene is TRBD2 (5 bases). Germline V gene sequence: CDR1 DFQATT, CDR2 SNEGSKA (reference sequence). Trimming pared 1 base from V and 2 bases from J, leaving 16 bases between. The CDR3 has 16 amino acids.

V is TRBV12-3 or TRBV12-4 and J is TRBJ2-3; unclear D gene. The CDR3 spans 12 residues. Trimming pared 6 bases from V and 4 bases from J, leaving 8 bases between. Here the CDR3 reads CASSLHPDTQYF. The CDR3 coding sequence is TGTGCCAGCAGCCTTCACCCAGATACGCAGTATTTT.

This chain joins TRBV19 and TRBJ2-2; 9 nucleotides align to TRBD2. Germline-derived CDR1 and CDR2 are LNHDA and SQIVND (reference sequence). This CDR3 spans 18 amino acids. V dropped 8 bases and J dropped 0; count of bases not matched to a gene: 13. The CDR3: CASGTVGLAPTNTGELFF. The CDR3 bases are TGTGCCAGTGGGACGGTCGGACTAGCGCCTACGAACACCGGGGAGCTGTTTTTT.

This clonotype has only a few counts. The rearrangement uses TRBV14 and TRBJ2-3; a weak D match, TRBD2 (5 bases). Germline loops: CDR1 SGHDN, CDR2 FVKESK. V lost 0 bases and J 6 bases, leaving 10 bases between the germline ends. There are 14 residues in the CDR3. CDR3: CASSQDRGADTQYF. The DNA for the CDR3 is TGTGCCAGCAGCCAAGATCGGGGAGCGGATACGCAGTATTTT.

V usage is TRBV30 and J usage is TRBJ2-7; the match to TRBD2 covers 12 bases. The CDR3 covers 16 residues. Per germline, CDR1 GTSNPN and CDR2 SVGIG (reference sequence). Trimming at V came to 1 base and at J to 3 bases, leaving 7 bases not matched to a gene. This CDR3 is CAWSDSGLAGLYEQYF. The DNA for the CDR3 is TGTGCCTGGAGTGATTCCGGACTAGCGGGACTCTACGAGCAGTACTTC.

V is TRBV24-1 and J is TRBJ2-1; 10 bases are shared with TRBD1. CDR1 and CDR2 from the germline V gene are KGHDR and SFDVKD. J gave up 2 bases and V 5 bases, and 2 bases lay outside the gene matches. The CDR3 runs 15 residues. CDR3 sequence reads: CATSAGQGTYNEQFF. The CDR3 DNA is TGTGCCACCAGTGCGGGACAGGGGACCTACAATGAGCAGTTCTTC.

Here the CDR3 reads CAISESNRSGAYNEQFF. The DNA of the CDR3 is TGTGCCATCAGTGAGTCGAATCGGAGCGGGGCCTACAATGAGCAGTTCTTC. The chain combines TRBV10-3 with TRBJ2-1; the match to TRBD2 covers 7 bases. The V and J ends lost 0 bases and 2 bases, in that order; junction bases with no gene match: 7. This CDR3 is built from 17 residues. Germline loops: CDR1 ENHRY, CDR2 SYGVKD.

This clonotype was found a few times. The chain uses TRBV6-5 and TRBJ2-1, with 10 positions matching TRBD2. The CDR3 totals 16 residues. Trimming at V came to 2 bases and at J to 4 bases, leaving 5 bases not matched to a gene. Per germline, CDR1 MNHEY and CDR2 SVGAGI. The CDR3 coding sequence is TGTGCCAGCAGTTACCTAGCGGGAGCGGCATACAATGAGCAGTTCTTC. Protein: CASSYLAGAAYNEQFF.

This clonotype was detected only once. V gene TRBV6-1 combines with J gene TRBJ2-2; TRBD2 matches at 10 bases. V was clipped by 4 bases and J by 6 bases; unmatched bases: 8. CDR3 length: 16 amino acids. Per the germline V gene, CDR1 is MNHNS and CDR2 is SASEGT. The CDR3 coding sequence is TGTGCCAGCAGTGGCCCGAGAAGCGGGAGGGCCGGGGAGCTGTTTTTT. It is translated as CASSGPRSGRAGELFF.

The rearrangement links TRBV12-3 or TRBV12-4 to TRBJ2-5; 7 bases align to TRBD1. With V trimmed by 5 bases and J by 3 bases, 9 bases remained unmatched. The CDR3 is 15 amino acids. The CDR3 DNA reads TGTGCCAGCAGTCCAAAAAGGGGGCGGGAAGAGACCCAGTACTTC. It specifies CASSPKRGREETQYF.

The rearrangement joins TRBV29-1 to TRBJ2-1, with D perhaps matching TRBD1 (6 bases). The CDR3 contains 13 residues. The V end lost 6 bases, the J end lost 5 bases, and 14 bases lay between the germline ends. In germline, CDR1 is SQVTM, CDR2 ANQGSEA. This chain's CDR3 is CSVTGTTNNEQFF. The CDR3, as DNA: TGCAGCGTCACCGGGACAACTAACAATGAGCAGTTCTTC.

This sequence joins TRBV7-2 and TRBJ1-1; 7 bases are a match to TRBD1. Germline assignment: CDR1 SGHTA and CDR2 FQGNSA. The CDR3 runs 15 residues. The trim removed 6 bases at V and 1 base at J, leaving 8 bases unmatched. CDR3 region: CASRYTGQTNTEAFF. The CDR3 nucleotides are TGTGCCAGCAGATACACGGGACAGACGAACACTGAAGCTTTCTTT.

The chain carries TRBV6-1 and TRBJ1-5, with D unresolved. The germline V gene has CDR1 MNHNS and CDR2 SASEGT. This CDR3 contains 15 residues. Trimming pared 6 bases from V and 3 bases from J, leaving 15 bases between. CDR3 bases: TGTGCCAGCAGCCTGGGCAGGTGGTTCAATCAGCCCCAGCATTTT. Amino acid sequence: CASSLGRWFNQPQHF.

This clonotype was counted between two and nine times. CDR3 loop: CATSDLGLSGSTDTQYF. In DNA, the CDR3 is TGTGCCACCAGTGATCTCGGTCTTAGCGGGAGCACAGATACGCAGTATTTT. The chain couples TRBV24-1 to TRBJ2-3; 7 positions match TRBD2. Germline V gene lookup returns CDR1 KGHDR and CDR2 SFDVKD. V shed 3 bases and J 0 bases; nucleotides not matched to a gene: 8. The CDR3 loop spans 17 amino acids.

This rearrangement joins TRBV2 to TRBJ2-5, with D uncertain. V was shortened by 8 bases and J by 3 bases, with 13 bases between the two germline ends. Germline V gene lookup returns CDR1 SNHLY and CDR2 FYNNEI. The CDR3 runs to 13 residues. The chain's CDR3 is CASGLGPKETQYF. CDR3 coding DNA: TGTGCCAGCGGTCTAGGGCCGAAAGAGACCCAGTACTTC.

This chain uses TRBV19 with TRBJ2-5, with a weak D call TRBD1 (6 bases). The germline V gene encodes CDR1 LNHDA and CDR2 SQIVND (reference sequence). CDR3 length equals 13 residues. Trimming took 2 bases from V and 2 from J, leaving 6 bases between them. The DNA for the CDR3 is TGTGCCAGTAGTATAACAGGGCAAGAGACCCAGTACTTC. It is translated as CASSITGQETQYF.

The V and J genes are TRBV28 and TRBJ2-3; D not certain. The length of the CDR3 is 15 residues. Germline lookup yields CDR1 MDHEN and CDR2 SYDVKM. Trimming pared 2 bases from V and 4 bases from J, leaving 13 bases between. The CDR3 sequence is CASSLLRIVADTQYF. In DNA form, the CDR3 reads TGTGCCAGCAGTTTACTACGGATCGTCGCAGATACGCAGTATTTT.

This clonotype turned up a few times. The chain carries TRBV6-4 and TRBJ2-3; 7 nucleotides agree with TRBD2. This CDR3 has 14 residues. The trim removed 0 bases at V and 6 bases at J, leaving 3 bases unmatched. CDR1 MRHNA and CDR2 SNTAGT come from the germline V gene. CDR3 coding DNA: TGTGCCAGCAGTGACTCCTGGGGGGGGGATACGCAGTATTTT. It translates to CASSDSWGGDTQYF.

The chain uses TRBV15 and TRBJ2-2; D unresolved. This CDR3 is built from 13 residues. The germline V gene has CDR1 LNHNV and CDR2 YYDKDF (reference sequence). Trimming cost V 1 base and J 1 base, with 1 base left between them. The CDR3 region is CATSRGNTGELFF. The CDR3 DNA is TGTGCCACCAGCAGAGGGAACACCGGGGAGCTGTTTTTT.

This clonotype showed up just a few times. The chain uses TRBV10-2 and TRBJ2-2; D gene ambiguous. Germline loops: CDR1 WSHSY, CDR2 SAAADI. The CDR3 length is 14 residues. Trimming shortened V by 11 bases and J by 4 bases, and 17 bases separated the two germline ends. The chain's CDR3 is CAALASGVTGELFF. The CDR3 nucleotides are TGCGCCGCCTTGGCCTCTGGGGTCACCGGGGAGCTGTTTTTT.

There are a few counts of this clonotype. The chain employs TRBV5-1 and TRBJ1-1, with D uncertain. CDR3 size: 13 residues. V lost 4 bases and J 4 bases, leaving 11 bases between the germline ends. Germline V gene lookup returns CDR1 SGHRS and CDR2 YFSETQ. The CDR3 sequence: CASSAGYGTEAFF. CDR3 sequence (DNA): TGCGCCAGCAGCGCGGGGTACGGCACTGAAGCTTTCTTT.

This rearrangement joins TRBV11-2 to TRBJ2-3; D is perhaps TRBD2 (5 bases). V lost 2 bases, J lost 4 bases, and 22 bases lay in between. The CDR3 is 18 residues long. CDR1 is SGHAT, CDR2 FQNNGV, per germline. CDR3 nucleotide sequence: TGTGCCAGCAGCTTAATGTCTAAGCGGTCCGATGGTCCAGATACGCAGTATTTT. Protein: CASSLMSKRSDGPDTQYF.

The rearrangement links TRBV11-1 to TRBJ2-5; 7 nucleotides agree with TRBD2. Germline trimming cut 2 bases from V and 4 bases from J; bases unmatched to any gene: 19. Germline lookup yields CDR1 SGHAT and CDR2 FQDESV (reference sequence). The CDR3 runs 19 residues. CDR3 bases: TGTGCCAGCAGCTTAACAGTTTCGCGGGCGGGAGTTGTAGGAGAGACCCAGTACTTC. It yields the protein CASSLTVSRAGVVGETQYF.